The T cell receptor beta chain under discussion was sequenced for a study of cytomegalovirus exposure and HLA in healthy donors. Overall study findings and caveats: A few chains tied to CMV proved CMV antigen-specific in vitro.

About this clone: Its specificity is unknown.

There are 14 residues in the CDR3. Germline CDR1 and CDR2: SGDLS and YYNGEE. Unmatched junction bases numbered 4, after V lost 0 bases and J lost 8 bases. The method was immunoSEQ multiplex PCR; TCRdb's version includes in-frame clones alone and lacks a portion of them. The table has roughly 75,000 clones, about 93% seen once; the top ten hold less than 2.5%. The donors were part of the 120-subject validation cohort, which stood apart from the approximately 700-subject first cohort. The receptor was isolated from a woman in her late teens or twenties in good health and CMV-seronegative. Sequenced material: PBMCs. The chain recombines TRBV9 with TRBJ1-1, with TRBD1 matching over 10 bases. The CDR3 DNA reads as TGTGCCAGCAGCGTAGGTGACAGGGGGCTGGAAGCTTTCTTT. Translation gives CASSVGDRGLEAFF.